The 4 T cell receptor beta chains given below trace back to one sample, sequenced in a study of regulatory T cells in long-lasting Graves disease. Noted time point: persistent/refractory GD, antithyroid drugs over 5 years with positive TRAb. RNA from PBMCs was the source of the TCR library. Sequencing libraries for TCR beta were prepared with iRepertoire HTBI primers and Arm-PCR of CDR3 regions. TCRdb redid the calling of the multiplex PCR reads with MiXCR, one entry per CDR3 protein. The sample records roughly 500,000 distinct CDR3 sequences, less than 25% being singletons. This specimen was peripheral blood mononuclear cells (PBMCs), taken when the disease was refractory, from a patient treated with antithyroid drugs. These receptors were obtained from a female donor with Graves disease.

This clonotype was found a few times. V usage is TRBV29-1 and J usage is TRBJ2-7; 15 bases match TRBD2. After removal of 7 bases from V and 4 bases from J, the junction contained 17 bases not matched to a gene. The germline V gene has CDR1 SQVTM and CDR2 ANQGSEA. This CDR3 has 18 amino acids. CDR3 sequence: CSARTPPGLAGGRYEQYF. For the CDR3, the DNA is TGCAGCGCCAGAACGCCCCCGGGACTAGCGGGAGGAAGGTACGAGCAGTACTTC.

This clonotype appeared a few times. The chain is built from TRBV7-3 and TRBJ2-2, with a possible D match to TRBD2 (5 bases). This CDR3 is built from 17 residues. Per germline, CDR1 SGHTA and CDR2 FQGTGA. The V end was cut by 1 base, the J end by 0 bases, with 12 bases between. The CDR3 DNA sequence: TGTGCCAGCAGCTTAATTAGCGCCAGGACGAACACCGGGGAGCTGTTTTTT. Protein: CASSLISARTNTGELFF.

This clonotype was seen ten or more times. This chain links TRBV7-2 with TRBJ1-1; 7 positions match TRBD1. V was clipped by 1 base and J by 2 bases; unmatched bases: 4. The CDR3 is 15 amino acids. Germline lookup yields CDR1 SGHTA and CDR2 FQGNSA. The CDR3 DNA reads as TGTGCCAGCAGCTTAGAAGGGACAGCAAACACTGAAGCTTTCTTT. Translated, it gives CASSLEGTANTEAFF.

The chain employs TRBV6-1 and TRBJ2-6; a possible D gene is TRBD1 (5 bases). V lost 7 bases and J lost 2, with 12 bases in between. The CDR3 consists of 15 residues. The germline CDR1 and CDR2 sequences are MNHNS and SASEGT. This CDR3 is CASNEEGAGANVLTF. The CDR3 region has the DNA TGTGCCAGCAACGAGGAAGGGGCTGGGGCCAACGTCCTGACTTTC.